A selection of T cell receptor beta chains follows, all from one sample in a study of T cell changes during pregnancy in multiple sclerosis. The protocol was immunoSEQ multiplex PCR, while the TCRdb copy is restricted to in-frame clones and leaves out a portion. The sample carries 40,000 to 55,000 clones, 85% to 90% recorded once. Sequencing was performed on peripheral blood, taken in the first trimester of pregnancy. These receptors were taken from a female donor in good health, enrolled as a control in a pregnancy study. Both conserved end residues are part of each CDR3. A D gene is named only where the DNA matches it firmly. Some rows have no size entry. The others give once, few or many, or a class for an expanded clone.

cdr3_nt | cdr3_aa | clone_size | v_call | d_call | j_call
TGTGCCAGCAGCTTATCGCAGGGCCCTAATGAAAAACTGTTTTTT | CASSLSQGPNEKLFF | . | TRBV11-2 | . | TRBJ1-4
TGTGCCAGTAGTAGTCCGGACAGGGTGTGGACTGAAGCTTTCTTT | CASSSPDRVWTEAFF | . | TRBV19 | TRBD1 | TRBJ1-1
TGTGCTAGCAGCTCTGGGGCTAGCGGAAACACCGGGGAGCTGTTTTTT | CASSSGASGNTGELFF | . | TRBV7-7 | TRBD2 | TRBJ2-2
TGTGCCAGCAGTAATAGCGGGTTGAACACCGGGGAGCTGTTTTTT | CASSNSGLNTGELFF | . | TRBV6-5 | TRBD2 | TRBJ2-2
TGTGCCAGCAGCTTGGCTTCGCTGAGTGCTGGAAACACCATATATTTT | CASSLASLSAGNTIYF | . | TRBV5-8 | . | TRBJ1-3
TGTGCCAGCAGCAACGTGGGTGTCGGGAGACTGACCGGGGAGCTGTTTTTT | CASSNVGVGRLTGELFF | . | TRBV28 | . | TRBJ2-2
TGTGCCAGCAGCAAAGTTAGCAGTGGCTACACCTTC | CASSKVSSGYTF | . | TRBV21-1 | . | TRBJ1-2
TGTGCCAGCAGCCAGAACAGGGTCGGCAACACCATATATTTT | CASSQNRVGNTIYF | . | TRBV14 | . | TRBJ1-3
TGTGCCAGCAGCCAAGACTCGGGACAGGGGGTAATGGATACGCAGTATTTT | CASSQDSGQGVMDTQYF | . | TRBV4-2 | TRBD1 | TRBJ2-3
TGTGCCAGCAGCTTGGAAGCAAGCGCATACTCTGGGGCCAACGTCCTGACTTTC | CASSLEASAYSGANVLTF | . | TRBV5-6 | . | TRBJ2-6
TGCGCCAGCAGCTTCGAAGCGGGGGTCTACGAGCAGTACTTC | CASSFEAGVYEQYF | . | TRBV5-1 | TRBD2 | TRBJ2-7
TGTGCCAGCAGTTACCAGACGGGACAGGGTAGCGAGCAGTACTTC | CASSYQTGQGSEQYF | . | TRBV6-5 | TRBD1 | TRBJ2-7
TGTGCCTGGAGTGTGGGAGGAACAACTAATGAAAAACTGTTTTTT | CAWSVGGTTNEKLFF | . | TRBV30 | . | TRBJ1-4
TGCAGCGTTGATGGATTTGGGGGACAGAACTATGGCTACACCTTC | CSVDGFGGQNYGYTF | . | TRBV29-1 | TRBD1 | TRBJ1-2
TGTGCCAGCAGCACCGGGACAGGGCCACACAACGTCCTGACTTTC | CASSTGTGPHNVLTF | . | TRBV28 | TRBD1 | TRBJ2-6
TGTGCCAGCAGTTTCCAGTCGACTAGCGGGAGCACAGATACGCAGTATTTT | CASSFQSTSGSTDTQYF | . | TRBV27 | TRBD2 | TRBJ2-3
TGTGCCAGCAGCACTGGACAGGCGGTAAACTTC | CASSTGQAVNF | . | TRBV7-9 | TRBD1 | TRBJ2-5
TGTGCCAGCAGGAAAGGGAGCAGGGAGGGCACAGATACGCAGTATTTT | CASRKGSREGTDTQYF | . | TRBV21-1 | . | TRBJ2-3
TGTGCCAGCGGCCGGGACTTCAACACCGGGGAGCTGTTTTTT | CASGRDFNTGELFF | once | TRBV2 | . | TRBJ2-2
TGTGCCAGCAGCGTAGACCCGGGTCGAGCGGGTGAGCAGTTCTTC | CASSVDPGRAGEQFF | . | TRBV9 | . | TRBJ2-1
TGCGCCAGCAGTGAGGGCAGGGGGCAATCACCCCTCCACTTT | CASSEGRGQSPLHF | . | TRBV5-1 | TRBD1 | TRBJ1-6
TGTGCCACCAGCAGGTTTGGGGCCCCGTTAAACATTCAGTACTTC | CATSRFGAPLNIQYF | . | TRBV15 | . | TRBJ2-4
TGTGCCAGCAAGGGCCCTCAACCGGAGGGAACTGAAGCTTTCTTT | CASKGPQPEGTEAFF | . | TRBV2 | . | TRBJ1-1
TGTGCCAGCAGTTACTGGCTAGCGGGGGGGAACAATGAGCAGTTCTTC | CASSYWLAGGNNEQFF | . | TRBV6-6 | TRBD2 | TRBJ2-1
TGTGCCAGTAGTATAGGCCCCGGGACAGGGCTAGCCACAGATACGCAGTATTTT | CASSIGPGTGLATDTQYF | . | TRBV19 | TRBD1 | TRBJ2-3
TGTGCCAGCAGCTTAGTCTTACCCGGGGGGCTAAGAGGTAATTCACCCCTCCACTTT | CASSLVLPGGLRGNSPLHF | few | TRBV13 | . | TRBJ1-6
TGTGCCAGCTCACCGGGACTAGCGGACGAGCAGTACTTC | CASSPGLADEQYF | . | TRBV18 | TRBD2 | TRBJ2-7
TGTGCCTGGAGTGTAGGTAGCGGGGGGTCAGATACGCAGTATTTT | CAWSVGSGGSDTQYF | . | TRBV30 | TRBD2 | TRBJ2-3
TGTGCCAGCGTAGGGACAGGGGGGGACGAGCAGTACTTC | CASVGTGGDEQYF | . | TRBV2 | TRBD1 | TRBJ2-7
TGCGCCAGCAGCCAAGACCCCCCCGGACAGGGGGGAAACACCATATATTTT | CASSQDPPGQGGNTIYF | . | TRBV4-1 | TRBD1 | TRBJ1-3
TGCGCCAGCAGCAGCCTAGGGGCTAATGAAAAACTGTTTTTT | CASSSLGANEKLFF | . | TRBV5-1 | . | TRBJ1-4
TGTGCCAGCAGCTCTACTAGCGGGGGGGCGAATGAGCAGTTCTTC | CASSSTSGGANEQFF | . | TRBV7-3 | TRBD2 | TRBJ2-1
TGTGCCAGAAGCCCCCGCCAAGCTTATAGCAATCAGCCCCAGCATTTT | CARSPRQAYSNQPQHF | . | TRBV5-3 | . | TRBJ1-5
TGTGCCAGCAGCCCAACAGGGGAGGGCACAGATACGCAGTATTTT | CASSPTGEGTDTQYF | . | TRBV7-6 | . | TRBJ2-3
TGTGCCAGCAGTCGCAGGGCAGGTGGAGAGACCCAGTACTTC | CASSRRAGGETQYF | . | TRBV27 | . | TRBJ2-5
TGTGCCAGCAGCTTAGCGCGAGGGGGGGACTCCTACGAGCAGTACTTC | CASSLARGGDSYEQYF | . | TRBV7-6 | . | TRBJ2-7
TGCGCCAGCAGCTTGTCCTACAGGGGGCTCAAGAGGGGCTATGGCTACACCTTC | CASSLSYRGLKRGYGYTF | . | TRBV5-1 | TRBD1 | TRBJ1-2
TGTGCCTGGAGTAGTCCCCGCGGGAGCCGTAGACGTCCAACTAATGAAAAACTGTTTTTT | CAWSSPRGSRRRPTNEKLFF | . | TRBV30 | . | TRBJ1-4
TGTGCCAGCACCTTTCCGGGGTTCGGTCTAGCTTTCTTT | CASTFPGFGLAFF | . | TRBV11-2 | . | TRBJ1-1
TGCGCCAGCAGCTTGGCAGGGATCAACACCGGGGAGCTGTTTTTT | CASSLAGINTGELFF | . | TRBV5-1 | . | TRBJ2-2
TGTGCCAGTAGTATAACAGCGACAGGGAACACTGAAGCTTTCTTT | CASSITATGNTEAFF | . | TRBV19 | . | TRBJ1-1
TGTGCCAGCAGGAAATACAGGGAGGGTCACATTCAGTACTTC | CASRKYREGHIQYF | . | TRBV27 | . | TRBJ2-4
TGTGCCAGCAGTTTTCAGGGGACCATGGACACTGAAGCTTTCTTT | CASSFQGTMDTEAFF | . | TRBV28 | . | TRBJ1-1